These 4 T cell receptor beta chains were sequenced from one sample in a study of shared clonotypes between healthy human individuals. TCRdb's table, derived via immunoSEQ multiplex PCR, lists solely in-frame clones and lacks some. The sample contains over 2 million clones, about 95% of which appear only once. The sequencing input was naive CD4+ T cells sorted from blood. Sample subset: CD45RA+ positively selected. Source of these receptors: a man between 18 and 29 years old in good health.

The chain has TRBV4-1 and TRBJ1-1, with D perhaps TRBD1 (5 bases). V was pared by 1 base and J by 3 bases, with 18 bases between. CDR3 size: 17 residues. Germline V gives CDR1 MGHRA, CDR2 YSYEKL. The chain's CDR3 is CASSQGTGDRTDTEAFF. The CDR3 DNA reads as TGCGCCAGCAGCCAAGGAACGGGTGACAGAACCGACACTGAAGCTTTCTTT.

CDR3: CASSLGQDQNIQYF. CDR3 coding DNA: TGTGCCAGCAGCTTGGGGCAGGATCAAAACATTCAGTACTTC. The chain joins TRBV5-4 to TRBJ2-4; D is undetermined. The CDR3 covers 14 residues. With 0 bases removed from V and 5 bases from J, the gap between germline ends came to 9 bases. Germline CDR1 is SGHNT and CDR2 is YYREEE (reference sequence).

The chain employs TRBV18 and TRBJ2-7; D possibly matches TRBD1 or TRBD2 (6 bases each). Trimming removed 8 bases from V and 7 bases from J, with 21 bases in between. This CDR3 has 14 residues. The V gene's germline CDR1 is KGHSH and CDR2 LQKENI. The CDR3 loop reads CASRQDTGAGEQYF. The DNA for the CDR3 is TGTGCCAGCCGACAGGATACGGGGGCAGGGGAGCAGTACTTC.

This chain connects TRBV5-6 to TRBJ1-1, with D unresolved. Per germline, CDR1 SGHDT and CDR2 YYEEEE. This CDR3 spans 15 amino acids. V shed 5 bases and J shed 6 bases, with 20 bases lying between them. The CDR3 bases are TGTGCCAGCAGACCAGGCGAGGGTACAATATCTGAAGCTTTCTTT. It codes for CASRPGEGTISEAFF.